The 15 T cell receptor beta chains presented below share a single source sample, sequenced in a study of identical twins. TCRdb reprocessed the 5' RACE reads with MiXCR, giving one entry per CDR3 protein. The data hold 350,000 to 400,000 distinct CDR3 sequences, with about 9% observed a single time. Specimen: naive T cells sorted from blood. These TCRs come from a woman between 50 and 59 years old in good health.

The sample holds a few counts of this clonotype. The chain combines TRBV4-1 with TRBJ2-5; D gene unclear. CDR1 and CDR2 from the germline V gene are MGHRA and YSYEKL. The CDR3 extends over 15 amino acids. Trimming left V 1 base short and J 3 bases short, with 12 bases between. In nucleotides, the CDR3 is TGCGCCAGCAGCCAAGTGGCCCCGAGGAAAGAGACCCAGTACTTC. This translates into CASSQVAPRKETQYF.

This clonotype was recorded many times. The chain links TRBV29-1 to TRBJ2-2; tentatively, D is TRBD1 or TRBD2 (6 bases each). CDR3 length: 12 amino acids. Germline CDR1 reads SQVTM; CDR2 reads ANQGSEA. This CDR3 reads CGGGQNTGELFF. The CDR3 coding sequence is TGCGGAGGGGGTCAAAACACCGGGGAGCTGTTTTTT.

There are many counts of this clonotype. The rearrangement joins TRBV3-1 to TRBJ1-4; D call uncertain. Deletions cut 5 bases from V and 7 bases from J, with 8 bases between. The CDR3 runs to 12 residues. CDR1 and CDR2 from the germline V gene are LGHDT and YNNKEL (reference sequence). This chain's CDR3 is CASSTFGEKLFF. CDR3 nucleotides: TGTGCCAGCAGCACGTTTGGTGAAAAACTGTTTTTT. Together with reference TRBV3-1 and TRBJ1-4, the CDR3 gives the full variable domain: DTAVSQTPKYLVTQMGNDKSIKCEQNLGHDTMYWYKQDSKKFLKIMFSYNNKELIINETVPNRFSPKSPDKAHLNLHINSLELGDSAVYFCASSTFGEKLFFGSGTQLSVL.

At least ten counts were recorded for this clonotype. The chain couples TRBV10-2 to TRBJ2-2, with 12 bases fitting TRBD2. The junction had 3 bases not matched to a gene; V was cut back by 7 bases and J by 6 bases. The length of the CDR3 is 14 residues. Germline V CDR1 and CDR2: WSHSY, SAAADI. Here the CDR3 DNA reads TGCGCCAGCAAGGGACTAGCGGGCCCCGGGGAGCTGTTTTTT. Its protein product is CASKGLAGPGELFF.

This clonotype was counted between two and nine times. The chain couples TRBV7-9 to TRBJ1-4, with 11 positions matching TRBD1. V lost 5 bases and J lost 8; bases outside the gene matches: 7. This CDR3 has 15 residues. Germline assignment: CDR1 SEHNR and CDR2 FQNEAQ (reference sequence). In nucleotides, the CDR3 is TGTGCCAGCAGCCCAAGGACAGGGGGCGAAGAAAAACTGTTTTTT. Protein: CASSPRTGGEEKLFF.

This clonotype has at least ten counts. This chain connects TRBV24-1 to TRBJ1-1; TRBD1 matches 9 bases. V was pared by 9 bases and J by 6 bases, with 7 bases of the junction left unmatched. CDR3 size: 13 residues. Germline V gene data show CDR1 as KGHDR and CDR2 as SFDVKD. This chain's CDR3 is CATATGGMAEAFF. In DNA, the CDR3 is TGTGCCACCGCAACAGGGGGCATGGCTGAAGCTTTCTTT.

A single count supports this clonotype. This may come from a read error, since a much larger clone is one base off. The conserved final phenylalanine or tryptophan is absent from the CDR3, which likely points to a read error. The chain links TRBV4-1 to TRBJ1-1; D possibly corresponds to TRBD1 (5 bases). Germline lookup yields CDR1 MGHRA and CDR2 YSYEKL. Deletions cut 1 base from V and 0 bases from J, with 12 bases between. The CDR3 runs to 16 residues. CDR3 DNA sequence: TGCGCCAGCAGCCAAGTCAGGTCAGGGATGAACACTGAAGCTTTCCTT. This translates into CASSQVRSGMNTEAFL.

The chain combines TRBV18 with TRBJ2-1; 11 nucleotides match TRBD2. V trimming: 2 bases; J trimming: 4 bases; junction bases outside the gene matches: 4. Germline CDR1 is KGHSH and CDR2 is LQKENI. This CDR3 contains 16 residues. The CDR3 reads CASSPSTSGRYNEQFF. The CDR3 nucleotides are TGTGCCAGCTCACCAAGCACTAGCGGGAGATACAATGAGCAGTTCTTC.

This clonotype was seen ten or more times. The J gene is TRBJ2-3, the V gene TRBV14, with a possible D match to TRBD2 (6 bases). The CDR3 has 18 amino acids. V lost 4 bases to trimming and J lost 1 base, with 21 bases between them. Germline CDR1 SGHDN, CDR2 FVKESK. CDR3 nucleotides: TGTGCCAGCAGCCGCTTCAAACGGGGGTGGGATCGCACAGATACGCAGTATTTT. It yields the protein CASSRFKRGWDRTDTQYF.

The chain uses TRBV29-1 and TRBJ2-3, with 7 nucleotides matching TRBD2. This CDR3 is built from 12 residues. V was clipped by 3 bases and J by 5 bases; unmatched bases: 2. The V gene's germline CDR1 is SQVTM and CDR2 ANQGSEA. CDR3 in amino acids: CSVEGGRDTQYF. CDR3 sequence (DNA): TGCAGCGTTGAGGGGGGGAGAGATACGCAGTATTTT.

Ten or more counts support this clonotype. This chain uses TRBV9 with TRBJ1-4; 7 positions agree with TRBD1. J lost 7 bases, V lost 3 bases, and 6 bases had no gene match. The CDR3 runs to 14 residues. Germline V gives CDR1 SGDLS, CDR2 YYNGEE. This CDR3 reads CASSASPGGEKLFF. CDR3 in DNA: TGTGCCAGCAGCGCCTCCCCAGGGGGTGAAAAACTGTTTTTT.

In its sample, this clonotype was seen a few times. CDR3 sequence (DNA): TGCAGTGCTAGAGATCATAGGGGCGGGGGAACGCAGTATTTT. Residues: CSARDHRGGGTQYF. The chain links TRBV20-1 to TRBJ2-3, with 7 bases aligning to TRBD2. CDR3 length: 14 residues. Germline lookup yields CDR1 DFQATT and CDR2 SNEGSKA (reference sequence). With V trimmed by 0 bases and J by 9 bases, 9 bases remained unmatched.

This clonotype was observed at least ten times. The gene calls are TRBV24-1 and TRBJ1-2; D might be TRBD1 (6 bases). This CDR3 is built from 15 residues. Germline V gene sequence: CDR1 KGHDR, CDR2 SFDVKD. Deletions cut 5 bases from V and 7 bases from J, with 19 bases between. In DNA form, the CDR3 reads TGTGCCACCAGTGGTCCGGGACAACAAGGCGGTGGCTACACCTTC. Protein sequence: CATSGPGQQGGGYTF.

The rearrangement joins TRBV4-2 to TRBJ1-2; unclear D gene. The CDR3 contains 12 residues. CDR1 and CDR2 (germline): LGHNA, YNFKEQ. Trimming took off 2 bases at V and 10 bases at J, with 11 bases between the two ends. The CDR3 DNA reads TGTGCCAGCAGCCAATCAGACTATCTCTACACCTTC. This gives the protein CASSQSDYLYTF.

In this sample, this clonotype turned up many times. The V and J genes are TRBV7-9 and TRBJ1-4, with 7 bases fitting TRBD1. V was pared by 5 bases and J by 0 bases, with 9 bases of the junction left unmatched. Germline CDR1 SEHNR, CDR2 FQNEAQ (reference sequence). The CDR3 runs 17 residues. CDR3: CASSPSQGLSTNEKLFF. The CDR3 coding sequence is TGTGCCAGCAGCCCCTCACAGGGGCTCTCAACTAATGAAAAACTGTTTTTT.